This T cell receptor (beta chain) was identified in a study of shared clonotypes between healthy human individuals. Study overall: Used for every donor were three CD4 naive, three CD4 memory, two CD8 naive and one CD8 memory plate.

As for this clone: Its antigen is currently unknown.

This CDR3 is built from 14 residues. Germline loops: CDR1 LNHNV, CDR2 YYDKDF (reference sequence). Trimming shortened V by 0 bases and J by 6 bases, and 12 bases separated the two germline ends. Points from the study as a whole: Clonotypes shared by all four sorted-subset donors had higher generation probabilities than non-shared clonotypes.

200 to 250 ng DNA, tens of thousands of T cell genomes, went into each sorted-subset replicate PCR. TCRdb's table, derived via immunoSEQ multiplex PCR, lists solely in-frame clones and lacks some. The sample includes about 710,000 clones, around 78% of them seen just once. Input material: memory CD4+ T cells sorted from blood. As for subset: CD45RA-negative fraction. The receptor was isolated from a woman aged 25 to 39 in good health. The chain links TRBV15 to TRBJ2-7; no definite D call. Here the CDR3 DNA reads TGTGCCACCAGCAGAGATCTTGCAGGTAGCGAGCAGTACTTC. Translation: CATSRDLAGSEQYF.